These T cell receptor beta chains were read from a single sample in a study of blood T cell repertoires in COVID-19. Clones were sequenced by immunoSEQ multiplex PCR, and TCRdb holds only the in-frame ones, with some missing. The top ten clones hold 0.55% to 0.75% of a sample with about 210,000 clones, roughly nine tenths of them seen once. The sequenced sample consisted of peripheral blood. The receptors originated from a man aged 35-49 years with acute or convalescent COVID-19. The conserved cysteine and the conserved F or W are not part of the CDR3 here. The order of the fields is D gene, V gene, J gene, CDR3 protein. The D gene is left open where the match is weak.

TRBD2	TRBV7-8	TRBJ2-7	ASWNLKAGGPDNEQY
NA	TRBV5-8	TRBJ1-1	ASSPGWGNTEAF
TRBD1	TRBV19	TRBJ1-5	ASSRRQGVDQPQH
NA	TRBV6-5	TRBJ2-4	ASSYSFKNIQY
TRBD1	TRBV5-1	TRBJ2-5	ASSLGVRQGRLLRGTQY
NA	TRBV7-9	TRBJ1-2	ASSQRLTANYGYT
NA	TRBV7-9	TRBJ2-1	ASSLLAHEQF
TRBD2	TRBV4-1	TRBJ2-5	ASSPSGSGGSYQETQY
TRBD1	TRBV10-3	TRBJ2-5	AISRGPGTGGAQETQY
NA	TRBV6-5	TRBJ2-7	ASSYELANSYEQY
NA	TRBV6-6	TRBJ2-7	ASSMSGGEQY
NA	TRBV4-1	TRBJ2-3	ASSPIEVAGDTQY
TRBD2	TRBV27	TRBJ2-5	ASSSPGLAGVETQY
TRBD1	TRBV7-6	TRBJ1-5	ASSSPTGGSNQPQH
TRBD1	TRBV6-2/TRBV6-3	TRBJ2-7	ASSALPRTGVPYEQY
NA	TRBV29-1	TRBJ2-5	SVDRGLKRHGGSETQY
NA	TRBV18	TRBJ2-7	ASSLQTYEQY
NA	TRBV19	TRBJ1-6	ASSIYDPLSSYNSPLH
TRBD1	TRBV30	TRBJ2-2	AWSAPGTAAGELF
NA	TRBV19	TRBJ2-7	ASRRDWSSYEQY
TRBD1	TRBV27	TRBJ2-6	ASSWAGGVYAGANVLT
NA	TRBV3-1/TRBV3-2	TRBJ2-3	ASSQERRQPRTDTQY
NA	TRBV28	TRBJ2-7	ASSLEWGVTRYEQY
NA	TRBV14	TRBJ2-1	ASSPQDFNEQF
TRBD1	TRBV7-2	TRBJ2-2	ASSYPPLGQGKTGELF
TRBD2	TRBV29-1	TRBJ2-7	SGGAGVGEQY
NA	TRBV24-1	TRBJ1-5	ATSDRAGGDQPQH
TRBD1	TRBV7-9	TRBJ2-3	ASSLPGQGATDTQY
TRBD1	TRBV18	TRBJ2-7	ASSPAQGQATYEQY
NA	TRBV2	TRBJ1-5	ASSIVGETIQPQH
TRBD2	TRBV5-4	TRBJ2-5	ASSFSAGGYQETQY
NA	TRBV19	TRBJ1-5	ASSIDRVKQPQH
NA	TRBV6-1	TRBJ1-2	ASSEDDRFLGGYT
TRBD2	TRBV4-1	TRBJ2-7	ASSQVASGPYEQY
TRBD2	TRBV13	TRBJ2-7	ASSPEAGVSYEQY
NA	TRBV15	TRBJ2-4	ATSSPPEAPKNIQY
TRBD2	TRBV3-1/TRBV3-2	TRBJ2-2	ASSQDVGLAGRTGELF
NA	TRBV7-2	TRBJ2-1	ASSLGLERHNEQF
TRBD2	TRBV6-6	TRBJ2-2	ASSYEASSGTGELF
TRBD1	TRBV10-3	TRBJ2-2	AIRTGQGTGELF
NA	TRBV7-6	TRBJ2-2	ASRRQTDNTGELF
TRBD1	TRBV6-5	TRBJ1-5	ASYGTGLNQPQH
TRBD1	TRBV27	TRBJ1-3	ASSLSGGYGNTIY
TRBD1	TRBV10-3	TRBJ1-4	AIRSDRARGEKLF
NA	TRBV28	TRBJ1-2	ASGSNYGYT
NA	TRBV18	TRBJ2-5	ASSPSIDGREKETQY
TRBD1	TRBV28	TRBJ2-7	ASRRAPGQGYRTYEQY
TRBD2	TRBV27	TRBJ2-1	ASSLGTSGLGDEQF
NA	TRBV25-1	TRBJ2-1	ASSESQDNEQF
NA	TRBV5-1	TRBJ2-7	ASSLGGHEQY
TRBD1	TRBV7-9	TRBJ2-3	ASSQTGDGADTQY
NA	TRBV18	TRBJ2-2	ASSPLTNTGELF
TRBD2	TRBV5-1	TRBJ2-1	ASSRLAGGPNEQF